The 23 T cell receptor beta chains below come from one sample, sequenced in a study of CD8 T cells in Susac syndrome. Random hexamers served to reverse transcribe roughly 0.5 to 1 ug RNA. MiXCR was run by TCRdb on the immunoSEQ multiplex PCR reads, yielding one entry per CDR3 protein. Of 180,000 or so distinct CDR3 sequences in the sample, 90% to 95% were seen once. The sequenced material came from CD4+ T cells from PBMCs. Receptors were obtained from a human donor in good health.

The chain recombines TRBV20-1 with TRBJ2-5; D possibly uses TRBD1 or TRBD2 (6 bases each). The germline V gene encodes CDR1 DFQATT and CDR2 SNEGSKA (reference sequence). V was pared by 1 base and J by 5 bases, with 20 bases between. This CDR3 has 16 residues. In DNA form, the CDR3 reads TGCAGTGCTAGAGCCATCTCGGGGGCTATTAGGGAGACCCAGTACTTC. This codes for CSARAISGAIRETQYF.

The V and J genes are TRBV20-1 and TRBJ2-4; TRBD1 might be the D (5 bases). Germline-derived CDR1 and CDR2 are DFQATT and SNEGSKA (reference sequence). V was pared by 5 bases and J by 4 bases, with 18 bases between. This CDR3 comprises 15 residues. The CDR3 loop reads CSAPGHRVKKNIQYF. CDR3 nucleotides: TGCAGTGCTCCAGGGCACCGGGTCAAAAAAAACATTCAGTACTTC.

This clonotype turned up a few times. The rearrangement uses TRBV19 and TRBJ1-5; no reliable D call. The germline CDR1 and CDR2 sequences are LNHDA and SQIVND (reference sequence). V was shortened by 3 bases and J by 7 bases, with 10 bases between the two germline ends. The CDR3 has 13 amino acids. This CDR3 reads CASSIGGGQPQHF. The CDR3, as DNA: TGTGCCAGTAGTATTGGTGGCGGACAGCCCCAGCATTTT.

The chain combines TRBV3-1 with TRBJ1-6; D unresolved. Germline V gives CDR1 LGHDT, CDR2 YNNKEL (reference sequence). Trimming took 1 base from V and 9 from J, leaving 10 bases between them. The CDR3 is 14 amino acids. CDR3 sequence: CASSQVFGRSPLHF. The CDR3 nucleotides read TGTGCCAGCAGCCAAGTGTTCGGCCGTTCACCCCTCCACTTT.

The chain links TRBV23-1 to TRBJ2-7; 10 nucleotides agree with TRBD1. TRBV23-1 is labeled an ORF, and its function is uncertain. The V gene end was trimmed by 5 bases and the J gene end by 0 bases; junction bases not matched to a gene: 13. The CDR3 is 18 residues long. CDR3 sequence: CASSLEPRGTGVSYEQYF. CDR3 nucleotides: TGCGCCAGCAGTTTGGAGCCCCGCGGGACAGGGGTCTCCTACGAGCAGTACTTC.

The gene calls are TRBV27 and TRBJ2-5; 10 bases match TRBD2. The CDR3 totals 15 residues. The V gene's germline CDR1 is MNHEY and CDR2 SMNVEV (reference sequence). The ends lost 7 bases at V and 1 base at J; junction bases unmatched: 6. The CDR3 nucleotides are TGTGCCAGCAAGCTAGCGGGGGACCTCCAAGAGACCCAGTACTTC. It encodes CASKLAGDLQETQYF.

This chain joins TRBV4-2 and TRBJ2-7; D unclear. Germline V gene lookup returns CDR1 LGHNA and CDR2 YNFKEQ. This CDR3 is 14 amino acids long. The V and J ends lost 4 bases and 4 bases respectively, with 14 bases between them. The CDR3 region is CASSPSNYEYEQYF. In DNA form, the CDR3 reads TGTGCCAGCAGCCCCTCGAACTACGAGTACGAGCAGTACTTC.

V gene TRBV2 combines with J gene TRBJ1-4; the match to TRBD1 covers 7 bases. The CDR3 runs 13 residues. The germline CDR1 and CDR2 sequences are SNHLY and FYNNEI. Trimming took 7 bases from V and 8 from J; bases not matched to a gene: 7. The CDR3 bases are TGTGCCAGCAACAGGGGTAGCCACGAAAAACTGTTTTTT. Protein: CASNRGSHEKLFF.

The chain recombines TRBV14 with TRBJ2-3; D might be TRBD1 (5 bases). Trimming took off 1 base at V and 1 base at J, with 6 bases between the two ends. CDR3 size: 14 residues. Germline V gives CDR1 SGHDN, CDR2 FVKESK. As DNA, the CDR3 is TGTGCCAGCAGCCAAGTAGGGGGCACAGATACGCAGTATTTT. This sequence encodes CASSQVGGTDTQYF. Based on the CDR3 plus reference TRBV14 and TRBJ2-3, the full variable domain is EAGVTQFPSHSVIEKGQTVTLRCDPISGHDNLYWYRRVMGKEIKFLLHFVKESKQDESGMPNNRFLAERTGGTYSTLKVQPAELEDSGVYFCASSQVGGTDTQYFGPGTRLTVL.

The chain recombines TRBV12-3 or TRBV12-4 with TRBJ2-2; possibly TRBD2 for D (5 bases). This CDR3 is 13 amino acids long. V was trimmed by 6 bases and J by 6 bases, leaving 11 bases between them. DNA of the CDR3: TGTGCCAGCAGGGAGGTCCGGTCCGGGGAGCTGTTTTTT. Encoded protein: CASREVRSGELFF.

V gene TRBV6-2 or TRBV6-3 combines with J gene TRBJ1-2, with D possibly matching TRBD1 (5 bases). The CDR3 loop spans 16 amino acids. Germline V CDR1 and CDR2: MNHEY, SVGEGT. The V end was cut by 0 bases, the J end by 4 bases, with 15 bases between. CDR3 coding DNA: TGTGCCAGCAGTTACTCGACTCAGCGGGGCCGCTATGGCTACACCTTC. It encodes CASSYSTQRGRYGYTF.

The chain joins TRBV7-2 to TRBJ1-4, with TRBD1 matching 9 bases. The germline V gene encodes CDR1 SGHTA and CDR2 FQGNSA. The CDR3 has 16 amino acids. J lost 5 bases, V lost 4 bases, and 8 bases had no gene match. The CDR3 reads CASSSGRGTGNEKLFF. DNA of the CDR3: TGTGCCAGCAGCTCCGGACGTGGGACAGGGAATGAAAAACTGTTTTTT.

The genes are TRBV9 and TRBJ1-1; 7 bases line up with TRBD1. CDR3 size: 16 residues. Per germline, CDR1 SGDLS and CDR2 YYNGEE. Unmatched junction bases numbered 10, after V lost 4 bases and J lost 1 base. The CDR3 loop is CASSSRQGRGNTEAFF. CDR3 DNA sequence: TGTGCCAGCAGCTCTCGACAGGGTAGGGGGAACACTGAAGCTTTCTTT.

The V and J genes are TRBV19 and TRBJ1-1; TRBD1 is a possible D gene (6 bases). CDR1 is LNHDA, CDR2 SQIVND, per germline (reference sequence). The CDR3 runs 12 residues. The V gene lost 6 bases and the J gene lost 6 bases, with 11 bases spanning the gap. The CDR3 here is CASSWGAAEAFF. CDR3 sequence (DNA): TGTGCCAGTAGCTGGGGGGCCGCTGAAGCTTTCTTT.

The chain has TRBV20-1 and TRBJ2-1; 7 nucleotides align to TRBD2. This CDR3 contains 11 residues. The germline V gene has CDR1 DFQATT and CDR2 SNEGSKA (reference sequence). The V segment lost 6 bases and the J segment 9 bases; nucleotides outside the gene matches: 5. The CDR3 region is CSAKLATEQFF. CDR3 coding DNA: TGCAGTGCCAAACTAGCGACTGAGCAGTTCTTC.

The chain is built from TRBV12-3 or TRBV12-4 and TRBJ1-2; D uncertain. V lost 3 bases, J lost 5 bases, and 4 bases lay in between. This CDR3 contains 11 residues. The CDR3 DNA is TGTGCCAGCAGTTTGGAGTATGGCTACACCTTC. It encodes CASSLEYGYTF.

The chain's CDR3 is CSAVVRGTEAFF. The CDR3 nucleotides are TGCAGCGCCGTGGTGAGGGGCACTGAAGCTTTCTTT. The chain joins TRBV29-1 to TRBJ1-1; D may be TRBD1 (5 bases). Germline CDR1 is SQVTM and CDR2 is ANQGSEA. The CDR3 extends over 12 amino acids. Trimming shortened V by 7 bases and J by 4 bases, and 13 bases separated the two germline ends.

CDR3 sequence: CASSPTSGGYSYNEQFF. In nucleotides, the CDR3 is TGTGCCAGCAGCCCGACTAGCGGGGGGTACTCCTACAATGAGCAGTTCTTC. The J gene is TRBJ2-1, the V gene TRBV7-2; 13 bases agree with TRBD2. J gave up 0 bases and V 5 bases, and 4 bases lay outside the gene matches. Germline loops: CDR1 SGHTA, CDR2 FQGNSA. CDR3 length equals 17 residues.

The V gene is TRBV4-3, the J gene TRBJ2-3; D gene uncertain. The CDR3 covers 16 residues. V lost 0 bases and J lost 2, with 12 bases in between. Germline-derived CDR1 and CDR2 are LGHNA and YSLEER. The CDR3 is CASSQDLKPITDTQYF. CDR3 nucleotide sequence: TGCGCCAGCAGCCAAGATCTGAAGCCTATCACAGATACGCAGTATTTT.

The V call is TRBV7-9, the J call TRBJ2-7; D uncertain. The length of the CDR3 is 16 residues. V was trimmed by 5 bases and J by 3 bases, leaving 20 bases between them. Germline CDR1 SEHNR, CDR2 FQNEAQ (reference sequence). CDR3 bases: TGTGCCAGCAGCCCCTCGAGGTTCTCCAGAATCTACGAGCAGTACTTC. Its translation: CASSPSRFSRIYEQYF.

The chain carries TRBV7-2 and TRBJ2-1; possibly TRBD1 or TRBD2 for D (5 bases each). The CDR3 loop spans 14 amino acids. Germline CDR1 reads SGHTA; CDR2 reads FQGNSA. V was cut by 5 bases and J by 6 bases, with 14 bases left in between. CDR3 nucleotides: TGTGCCAGCAGCGGGAACCCGGGGCTCAATGAGCAGTTCTTC. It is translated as CASSGNPGLNEQFF.

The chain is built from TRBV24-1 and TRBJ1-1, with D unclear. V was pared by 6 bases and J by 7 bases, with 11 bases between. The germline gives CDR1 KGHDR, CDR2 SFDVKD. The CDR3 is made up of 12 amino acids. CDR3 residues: CATSTSRDEAFF. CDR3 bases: TGTGCCACCAGTACCTCCCGGGATGAAGCTTTCTTT.

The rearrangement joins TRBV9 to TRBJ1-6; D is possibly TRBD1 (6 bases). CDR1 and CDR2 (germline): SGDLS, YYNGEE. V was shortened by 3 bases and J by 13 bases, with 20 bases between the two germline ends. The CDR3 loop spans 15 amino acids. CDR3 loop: CASSGGQGTKTPLHF. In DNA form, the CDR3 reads TGTGCCAGCAGCGGGGGGCAGGGCACCAAAACGCCCCTCCACTTT.